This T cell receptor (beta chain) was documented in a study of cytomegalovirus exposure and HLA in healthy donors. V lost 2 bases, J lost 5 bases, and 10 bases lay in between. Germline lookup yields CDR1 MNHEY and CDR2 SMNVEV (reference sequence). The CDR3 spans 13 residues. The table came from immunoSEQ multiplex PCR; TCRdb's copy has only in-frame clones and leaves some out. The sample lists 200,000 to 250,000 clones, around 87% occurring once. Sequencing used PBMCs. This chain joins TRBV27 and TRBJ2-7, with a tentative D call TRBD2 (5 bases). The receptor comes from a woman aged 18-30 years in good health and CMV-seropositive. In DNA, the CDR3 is TGTGCCAGCAGTTTACGGACTGGAAACGAGCAGTACTTC. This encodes CASSLRTGNEQYF.